The entry below describes one T cell receptor beta chain. Only in-frame clones appear in the TCRdb table, and some are missing; sequencing was by immunoSEQ multiplex PCR. The sample lists 270,000 or so clones; nearly 90% were seen once. This specimen belongs to a study of blood T cell repertoires in COVID-19. Patients of the Seattle cohort, enrolled during active infection, were followed longitudinally. The sequence was collected from a woman in her thirties with COVID-19, enrolled during active disease. Sequencing was performed on peripheral blood.

CDR3 coding DNA: TGTGCCAGCAGCTTAGGTCGAGATACGCAGTATTTT. Translating gives CASSLGRDTQYF. The chain uses TRBV7-8 and TRBJ2-3; D is unresolved. Germline V gene sequence: CDR1 SGHVS, CDR2 FQNEAQ. The CDR3 sequence is 12 residues long. Trimming pared 1 base from V and 5 bases from J, leaving 4 bases between.